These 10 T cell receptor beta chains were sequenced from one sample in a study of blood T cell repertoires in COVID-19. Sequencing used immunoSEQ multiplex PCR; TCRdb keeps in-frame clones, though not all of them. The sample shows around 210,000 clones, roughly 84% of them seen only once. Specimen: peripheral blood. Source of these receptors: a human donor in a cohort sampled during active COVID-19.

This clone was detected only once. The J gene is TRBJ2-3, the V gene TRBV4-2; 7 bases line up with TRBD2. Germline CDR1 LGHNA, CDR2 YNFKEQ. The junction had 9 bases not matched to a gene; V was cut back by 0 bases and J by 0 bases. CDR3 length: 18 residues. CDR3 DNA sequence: TGTGCCAGCAGCCAAGACGGGAGGAGTTCGACGAGCACAGATACGCAGTATTTT. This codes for CASSQDGRSSTSTDTQYF.

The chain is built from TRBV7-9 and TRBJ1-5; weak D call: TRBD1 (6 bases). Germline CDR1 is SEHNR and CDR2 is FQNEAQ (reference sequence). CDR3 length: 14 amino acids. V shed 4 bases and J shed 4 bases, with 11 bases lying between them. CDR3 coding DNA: TGTGCCAGCAGCTGGGGGGGCGAGAATCAGCCCCAGCATTTT. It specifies CASSWGGENQPQHF.

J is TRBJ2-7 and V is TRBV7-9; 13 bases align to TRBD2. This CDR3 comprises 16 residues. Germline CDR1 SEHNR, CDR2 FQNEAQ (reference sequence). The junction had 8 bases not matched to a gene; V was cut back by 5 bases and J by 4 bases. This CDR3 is CASSLWTSGSKYEQYF. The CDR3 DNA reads TGTGCCAGCAGCCTTTGGACTAGCGGGAGTAAGTACGAGCAGTACTTC.

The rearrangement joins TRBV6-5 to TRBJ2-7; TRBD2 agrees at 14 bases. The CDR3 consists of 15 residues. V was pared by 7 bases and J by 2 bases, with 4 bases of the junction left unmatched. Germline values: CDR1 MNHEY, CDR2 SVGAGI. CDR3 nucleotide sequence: TGTGCCAGCACGGGACTAGCGGGAGTCCCCTACGAGCAGTACTTC. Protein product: CASTGLAGVPYEQYF.

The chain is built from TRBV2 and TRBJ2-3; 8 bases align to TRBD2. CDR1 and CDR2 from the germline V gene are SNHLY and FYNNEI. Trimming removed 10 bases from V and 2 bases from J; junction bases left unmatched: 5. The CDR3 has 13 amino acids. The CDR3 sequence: CATMREVTDTQYF. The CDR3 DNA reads TGTGCCACCATGCGGGAGGTCACAGATACGCAGTATTTT. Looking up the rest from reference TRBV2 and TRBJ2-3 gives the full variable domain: EPEVTQTPSHQVTQMGQEVILRCVPISNHLYFYWYRQILGQKVEFLVSFYNNEISEKSEIFDDQFSVERPDGSNFTLKIRSTKLEDSAMYFCATMREVTDTQYFGPGTRLTVL.

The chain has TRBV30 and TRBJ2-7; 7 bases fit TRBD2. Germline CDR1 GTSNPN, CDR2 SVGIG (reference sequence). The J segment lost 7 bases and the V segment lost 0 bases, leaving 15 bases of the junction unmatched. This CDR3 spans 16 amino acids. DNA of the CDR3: TGTGCCTGGAGTGTATTGGGAGGGCCGCGAAGTCGTGAGCAGTACTTC. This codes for CAWSVLGGPRSREQYF.

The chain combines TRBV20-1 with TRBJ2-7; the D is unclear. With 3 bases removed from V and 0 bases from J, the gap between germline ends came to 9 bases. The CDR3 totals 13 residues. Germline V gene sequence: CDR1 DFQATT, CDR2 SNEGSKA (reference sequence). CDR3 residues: CSASRRGSYEQYF. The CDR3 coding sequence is TGCAGTGCTAGTAGGCGAGGCTCCTACGAGCAGTACTTC.

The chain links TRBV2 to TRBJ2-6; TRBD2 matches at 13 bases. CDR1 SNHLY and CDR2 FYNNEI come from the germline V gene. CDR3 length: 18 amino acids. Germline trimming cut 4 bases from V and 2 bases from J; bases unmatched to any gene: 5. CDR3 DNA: TGTGCCAGCAGTGTAAGACTAGCGGGAGGAACTGGGGCCAACGTCCTGACTTTC. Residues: CASSVRLAGGTGANVLTF.

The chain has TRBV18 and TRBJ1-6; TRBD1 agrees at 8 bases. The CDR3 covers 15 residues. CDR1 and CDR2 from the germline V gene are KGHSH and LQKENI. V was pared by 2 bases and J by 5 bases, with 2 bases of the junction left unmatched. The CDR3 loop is CASSPRQGNNSPLHF. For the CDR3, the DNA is TGTGCCAGCTCACCAAGACAGGGGAATAATTCACCCCTCCACTTT.

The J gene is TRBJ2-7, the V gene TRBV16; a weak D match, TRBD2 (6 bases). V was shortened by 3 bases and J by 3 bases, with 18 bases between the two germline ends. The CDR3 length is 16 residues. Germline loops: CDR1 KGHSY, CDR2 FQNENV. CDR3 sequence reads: CASSHSTGTGGYEQYF. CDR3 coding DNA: TGTGCCAGCAGCCACAGCACCGGGACTGGCGGCTACGAGCAGTACTTC.